This entry features one T cell receptor beta chain sequence. The antigen is undetermined. Germline V gives CDR1 SGDLS, CDR2 YYNGEE. The CDR3 sequence is 14 residues long. The V end was cut by 0 bases, the J end by 2 bases, with 9 bases between. Reverse transcription of all isolated RNA meant that expressed TCRB transcripts were sequenced. The repertoire was sequenced with immunoSEQ multiplex PCR; TCRdb's copy has only in-frame clones and lacks some. The sample consists of 250,000 or so clones, 68% of them appearing once. These data originate in a study of beta chain features in type 1 diabetes. General study results and limits: Short templates might get an advantage during PCR, and this would be equal in patients and controls. A moderate, significant TCRB CDR3 shortening appeared in type 1 diabetes across four CD4+ subsets. HLA effects on TCRB rearrangement stayed unresolved here. Reduced insertions and increased deletions marked VDJ junctions in type 1 diabetes patients.

Sequencing input: naive CD4+ T cells from blood. The TCR originated in a man aged 30-40 years in good health. The V and J genes are TRBV9 and TRBJ2-7; D gene uncertain. CDR3 region: CASSVASGPYEQYF. The CDR3 DNA is TGTGCCAGCAGCGTAGCATCCGGACCCTACGAGCAGTACTTC.